Listed here are 4 T cell receptor beta chains from one sample, sequenced in a study of a mutant IDH1 vaccine in newly diagnosed glioma (dated by TCRdb to about 2021). These receptors' targets are unknown. Library prep was done by the immunoSEQ multiplex PCR assay. Drawn from immuneACCESS, this table holds only the in-frame rearrangements with V and J called that TCRdb kept. Clones are partly lost; checked studies trace under half to an unresolved V gene and leave the rest unexplained. The sample profile shows about 60,000 clones; around 84% of them were found once. The top ten clonotypes cover 4% to 5% of the sample. The time point label for this specimen denotes: week 35, safety follow-up. A 20-mer mutant IDH1 peptide at 300 micrograms in Montanide made up each vaccine dose, which was injected subcutaneously together with topical imiquimod. Sequences were derived from PBMCs, sampled from a glioma patient whose treatment included an IDH1 peptide vaccine. The receptors were gathered from a man younger than 45 with glioma.

The rearrangement links TRBV7-9 to TRBJ2-6; D tentatively reads TRBD1 or TRBD2 (5 bases each). The CDR3 has 15 amino acids. Trimming took off 1 base at V and 2 bases at J, with 6 bases between the two ends. From germline, CDR1 is SEHNR and CDR2 FQNEAQ (reference sequence). The CDR3 DNA reads TGTGCCAGCAGCTTAGTGGGGGCTGGGGCCAACGTCCTGACTTTC. Translated: CASSLVGAGANVLTF.

The V call is TRBV18, the J call TRBJ1-2, with 11 bases that match TRBD1. Germline V gene lookup returns CDR1 KGHSH and CDR2 LQKENI. V dropped 5 bases and J dropped 4; count of bases not matched to a gene: 3. This CDR3 contains 14 residues. In nucleotides, the CDR3 is TGTGCCAGCTCATCCGGACAGGGGGCCTATGGCTACACCTTC. This translates into CASSSGQGAYGYTF.

This clone appeared once. The chain uses TRBV5-5 and TRBJ1-6; TRBD1 aligns across 9 bases. The trim removed 2 bases at V and 7 bases at J, leaving 4 bases unmatched. The CDR3 is 15 residues long. CDR1 and CDR2 (germline): SGHKS, YYEKEE (reference sequence). CDR3 DNA sequence: TGTGCCAGCAGCTTACGGGACAGGGTGAATTCACCCCTCCACTTT. It translates to CASSLRDRVNSPLHF.

This sequence joins TRBV6-5 and TRBJ1-2; TRBD1 is a possible D gene (5 bases). Per germline, CDR1 MNHEY and CDR2 SVGAGI. V was clipped by 4 bases and J by 5 bases, with 5 bases between them. The CDR3 runs to 11 residues. In DNA form, the CDR3 reads TGTGCCAGCAGTTGGACATATGGCTACACCTTC. As protein: CASSWTYGYTF.